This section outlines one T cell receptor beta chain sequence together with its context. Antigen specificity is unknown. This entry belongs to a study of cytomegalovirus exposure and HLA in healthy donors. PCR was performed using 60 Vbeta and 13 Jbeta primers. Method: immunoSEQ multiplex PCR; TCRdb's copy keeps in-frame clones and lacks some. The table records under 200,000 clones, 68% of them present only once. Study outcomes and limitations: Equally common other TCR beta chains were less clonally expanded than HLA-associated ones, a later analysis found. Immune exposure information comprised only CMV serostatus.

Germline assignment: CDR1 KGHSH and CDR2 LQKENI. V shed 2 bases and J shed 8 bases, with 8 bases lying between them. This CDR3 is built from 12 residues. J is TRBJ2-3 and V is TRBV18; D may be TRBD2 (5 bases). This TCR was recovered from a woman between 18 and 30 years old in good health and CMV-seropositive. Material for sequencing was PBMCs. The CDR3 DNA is TGTGCCAGCTCACCATCCGGGGTTACGCAGTATTTT. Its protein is CASSPSGVTQYF.